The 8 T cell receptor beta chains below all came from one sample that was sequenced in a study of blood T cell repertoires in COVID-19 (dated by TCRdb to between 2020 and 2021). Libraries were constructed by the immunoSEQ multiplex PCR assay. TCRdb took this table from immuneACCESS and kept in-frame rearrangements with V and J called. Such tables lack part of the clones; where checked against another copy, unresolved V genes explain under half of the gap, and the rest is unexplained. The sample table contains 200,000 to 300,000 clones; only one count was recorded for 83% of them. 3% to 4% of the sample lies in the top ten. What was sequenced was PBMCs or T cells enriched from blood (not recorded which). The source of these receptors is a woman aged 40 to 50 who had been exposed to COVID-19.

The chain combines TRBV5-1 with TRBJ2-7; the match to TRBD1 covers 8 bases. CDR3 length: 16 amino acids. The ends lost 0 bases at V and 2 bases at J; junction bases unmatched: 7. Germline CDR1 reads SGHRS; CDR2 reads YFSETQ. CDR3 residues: CASSLGRDRRAYEQYF. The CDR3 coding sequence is TGCGCCAGCAGCTTGGGGAGGGACAGGCGGGCCTACGAGCAGTACTTC.

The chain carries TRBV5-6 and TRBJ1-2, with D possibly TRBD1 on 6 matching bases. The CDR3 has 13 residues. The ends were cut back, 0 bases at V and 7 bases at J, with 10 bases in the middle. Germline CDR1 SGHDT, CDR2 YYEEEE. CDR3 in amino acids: CASSLAQGIGYTF. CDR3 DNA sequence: TGTGCCAGCAGCTTGGCACAGGGTATTGGCTACACCTTC.

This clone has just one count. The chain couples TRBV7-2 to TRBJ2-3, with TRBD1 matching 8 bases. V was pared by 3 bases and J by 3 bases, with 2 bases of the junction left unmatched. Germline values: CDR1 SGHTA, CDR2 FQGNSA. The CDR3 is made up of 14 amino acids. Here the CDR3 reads CASSLGQVTDTQYF. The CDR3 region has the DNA TGTGCCAGCAGCTTGGGACAGGTTACAGATACGCAGTATTTT.

The CDR3 protein is CASSALNTEAFF. The CDR3 nucleotides read TGCGCCAGCAGTGCGTTGAACACTGAAGCTTTCTTT. V usage is TRBV10-2 and J usage is TRBJ1-1; D is uncertain. This CDR3 comprises 12 residues. Trimming removed 4 bases from V and 0 bases from J, with 3 bases in between. Germline V gives CDR1 WSHSY, CDR2 SAAADI.

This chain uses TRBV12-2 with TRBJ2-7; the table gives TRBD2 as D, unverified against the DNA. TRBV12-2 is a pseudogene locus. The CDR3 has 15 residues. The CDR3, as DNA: TGTGCAAGTCGCTTAGGGACTAGCGGTACCTACGAGCAGTACTTC. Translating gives CASRLGTSGTYEQYF.

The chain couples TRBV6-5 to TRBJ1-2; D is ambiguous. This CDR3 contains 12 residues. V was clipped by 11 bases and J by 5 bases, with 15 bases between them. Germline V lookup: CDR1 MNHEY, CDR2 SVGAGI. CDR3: CASQTLGYGYTF. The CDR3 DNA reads TGTGCCTCTCAGACACTAGGTTATGGCTACACCTTC.

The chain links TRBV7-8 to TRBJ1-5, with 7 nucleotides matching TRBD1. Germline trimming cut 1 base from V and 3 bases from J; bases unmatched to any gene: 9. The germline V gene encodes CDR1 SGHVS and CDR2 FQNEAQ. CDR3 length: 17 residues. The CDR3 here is CASSLVPRTGVNQPQHF. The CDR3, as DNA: TGTGCCAGCAGCTTAGTCCCCCGGACAGGCGTCAATCAGCCCCAGCATTTT.

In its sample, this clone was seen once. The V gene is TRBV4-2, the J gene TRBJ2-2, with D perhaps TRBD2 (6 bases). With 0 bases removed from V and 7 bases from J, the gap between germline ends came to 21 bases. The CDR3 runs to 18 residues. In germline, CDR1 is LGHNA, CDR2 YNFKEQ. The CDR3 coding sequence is TGTGCCAGCAGCCAAGATGAAGGTGTGGGTCCCGGGGGCGGGGAGCTGTTTTTT. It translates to CASSQDEGVGPGGGELFF.